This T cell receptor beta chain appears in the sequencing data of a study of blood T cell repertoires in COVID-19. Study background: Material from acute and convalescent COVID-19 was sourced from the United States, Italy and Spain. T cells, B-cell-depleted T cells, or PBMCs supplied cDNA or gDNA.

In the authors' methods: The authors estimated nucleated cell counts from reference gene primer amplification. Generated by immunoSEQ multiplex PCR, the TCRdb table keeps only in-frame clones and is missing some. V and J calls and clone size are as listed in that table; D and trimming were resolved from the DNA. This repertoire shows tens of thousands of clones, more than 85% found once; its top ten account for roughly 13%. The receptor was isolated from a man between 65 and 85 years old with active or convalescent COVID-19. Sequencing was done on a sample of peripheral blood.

CDR3 sequence: CASRGTGTGNTEAFF. The CDR3 coding sequence is TGTGCCAGCAGGGGAACAGGGACGGGGAACACTGAAGCTTTCTTT. The gene calls are TRBV6-5 and TRBJ1-1; D is possibly TRBD1 (6 bases). The CDR3 sequence is 15 residues long. Germline V lookup: CDR1 MNHEY, CDR2 SVGAGI. Trimming cost V 6 bases and J 1 base, with 15 bases left between them.